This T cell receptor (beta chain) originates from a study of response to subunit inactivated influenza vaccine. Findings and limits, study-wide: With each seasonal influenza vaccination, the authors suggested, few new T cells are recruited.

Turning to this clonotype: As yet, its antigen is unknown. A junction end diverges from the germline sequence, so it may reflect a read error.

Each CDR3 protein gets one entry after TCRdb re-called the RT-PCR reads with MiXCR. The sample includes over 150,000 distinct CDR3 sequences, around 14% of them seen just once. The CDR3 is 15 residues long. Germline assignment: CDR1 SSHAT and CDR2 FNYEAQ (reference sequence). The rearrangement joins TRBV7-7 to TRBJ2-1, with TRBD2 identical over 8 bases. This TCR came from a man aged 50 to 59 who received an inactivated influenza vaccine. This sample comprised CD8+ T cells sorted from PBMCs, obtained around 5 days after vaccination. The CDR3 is CASSSSTSEHNEQFF. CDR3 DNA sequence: TGTGCTAGCAGCTCGTCGACTAGCGAACACAATGAGCAGTTCTTC.